This TCR beta chain was sequenced during a study of OX40 agonist ivuxolimab in advanced cancers. Per the germline V gene, CDR1 is SEHNR and CDR2 is FQNEAQ (reference sequence). Trimming cost V 3 bases and J 4 bases; bases outside gene matches: 15. This CDR3 has 18 amino acids. The assay was immunoSEQ multiplex PCR, and TCRdb's table has in-frame clones only and misses some. The repertoire includes roughly 120,000 clones, 80% to 90% of them detected once, and about 0.55% sits in the top ten. The source of this sequence is an adult with an advanced solid tumor such as melanoma, head and neck, liver or kidney cancer. This sample comprised CD4+ or CD8+ T cells sorted from blood, obtained in a trial of the OX40 agonist ivuxolimab. This chain uses TRBV7-9 with TRBJ2-5, with TRBD1 matching over 9 bases. The CDR3 DNA sequence: TGTGCCAGCAGCTTCTCCCGGTACGGGACAGGGAGTCCAGAGACCCAGTACTTC. Amino acid sequence: CASSFSRYGTGSPETQYF.